Listed below are T cell receptor beta chains from one sample, sequenced in a study of T cells after yellow fever vaccination. TCRdb used MiXCR to reprocess the 5' RACE reads, holding one entry per CDR3 protein. The sample carries 300,000 to 400,000 distinct CDR3 sequences, almost 4% recorded once. The sequencing here drew on PBMCs, taken 5 days after the yellow fever booster vaccination. These receptors all stem from a man aged 18 to 35 who received the YFV17D yellow fever vaccine. The CDR3 runs from the conserved cysteine through the conserved F or W. A D gene is named only where the DNA matches it firmly. Clone sizes are given selectively: once, few, many, or a class where the clone is expanded.

TRBJ2-3,TRBD2,TRBV20-1,-,TGCAGTGCTCGTGGGGGGGGGGCAGATACGCAGTATTTT,CSARGGGADTQYF
TRBJ1-5,-,TRBV6-1,-,TGTGCCACCCTCCCGACAGACCCCAATCAGCCCCAGCATTTT,CATLPTDPNQPQHF
TRBJ1-6,-,TRBV27,many,TGTGCCAGCAGTTCTCGGACTGTCCTGGGGTCACCCCTCCACTTT,CASSSRTVLGSPLHF
TRBJ2-2,TRBD1,TRBV7-3,many,TGTGCCAGCAGCAGAACAGGGGACACCGGGGAGCTGTTTTTT,CASSRTGDTGELFF
TRBJ1-5,-,TRBV6-2/TRBV6-3,-,TGTGCCAGCAGTTACGGTAATCCGGATCAGCCCCAGCATTTT,CASSYGNPDQPQHF
TRBJ1-5,-,TRBV7-9,many,TGTGCTTGGAGCCGGGGGCCCAATCAGCCCCAGCATTTT,CAWSRGPNQPQHF
TRBJ1-1,-,TRBV12-3/TRBV12-4,few,TGTGCCAGCAGTTTCTCGGTGTTGAAGGGTGGAGCTTTCTTT,CASSFSVLKGGAFF
TRBJ2-7,-,TRBV4-1,few,TGCGCCAGCACCCCCGACGGGCGCGAGCAGTACTTC,CASTPDGREQYF
TRBJ2-2,-,TRBV5-1,-,TGCGCCAGCAGCTTGCCATACACCGGGGAGCTGTTTTTT,CASSLPYTGELFF
TRBJ1-2,-,TRBV7-2,few,TGTGCCAGCAGCTTAGTCCAGCCTCACTATGGCTACACCTTC,CASSLVQPHYGYTF
TRBJ1-2,-,TRBV6-2/TRBV6-3,many,TGTGCCAGCAGTTTCCGGGGGAATAATGGCTACACCTTC,CASSFRGNNGYTF
TRBJ2-7,-,TRBV5-6,few,TGTGCCAGCAGCTTGGCCAGGGCCTTTGGTCCCGAGCAGTACTTC,CASSLARAFGPEQYF